Given below is one T cell receptor beta chain in context. The data belong to a study of shared clonotypes between healthy human individuals. Study processing details: ImmunoSEQ yielded junction-only sequences lacking quality scores, so filtering differed. Assay used: immunoSEQ multiplex PCR; TCRdb lists only in-frame clones, some missing. V and J calls and clone size come straight from that table; D and trimming were deduced from the DNA. Here the sample spans 950,000 to 1,100,000 clones, approximately 76% being singletons. Subsets obtained from CD4+ cells comprised CD45RA+ naive and CD45RA-negative memory cells. This receptor was taken from a man between 18 and 35 years old in good health. The material sequenced was memory CD4+ T cells sorted from blood. Indicated subset: CD45RA-negative fraction.

This chain's CDR3 is CASATANTGELFF. Here the CDR3 DNA reads TGCGCCAGCGCGACAGCGAACACCGGGGAGCTGTTTTTT. The chain has TRBV10-2 and TRBJ2-2, with D possibly TRBD1 on 5 matching bases. CDR1 is WSHSY and CDR2 is SAAADI in the germline V gene. This CDR3 is 13 amino acids long. With 8 bases removed from V and 0 bases from J, the gap between germline ends came to 7 bases.